The 10 T cell receptor beta chains below come from one sample, sequenced in a study of tumor-infiltrating lymphocytes in primary liver carcinoma. From unsorted bulk tissue weighing roughly 17-34 mg, DNA and RNA were co-extracted. Total RNA amounting to 450 to 500 ng was the source from which TCR beta cDNA was made with a constant-region primer. Libraries for TCR beta were built through three nested multiplex PCR rounds, which together made up a slightly modified ARM-PCR procedure. In the first two PCR rounds, TRBV1-TRBV30 forward primers were paired with a C-beta reverse primer, and each round lasted roughly 10 cycles. Each CDR3 protein gets one entry after TCRdb re-called the multiplex PCR reads with MiXCR. The repertoire holds about 32,000 distinct CDR3 sequences, under 75% seen once, with approximately 15% in the top ten. Sequences were obtained from liver tumor tissue from sampling region 4. Subset described: tumor region T4, right-lateral pole. These receptors were taken from a man aged 40-49 years with primary liver carcinoma and hepatitis B virus infection.

This clonotype was observed once. A read error may produce the germline difference seen at one junction end. The chain is built from TRBV12-3 or TRBV12-4 and TRBJ2-5, with 7 positions matching TRBD1. The CDR3 spans 13 residues. The CDR3 sequence is CASTRNGTENQYF. The DNA of the CDR3 is TGTGCCAGCACCCGAAACGGGACAGAGAACCAGTACTTC.

CDR3 sequence: CASGDRATRSQHF. The CDR3 nucleotides are TGTGCCAGCGGGGACAGGGCCACACGGTCCCAGCATTTT. This chain joins TRBV6-2 or TRBV6-3 and TRBJ1-5; 9 bases are shared with TRBD1. The CDR3 runs to 13 residues. Germline lookup yields CDR1 MNHEY and CDR2 SVGEGT. Trimming took 8 bases from V and 11 from J; bases not matched to a gene: 10.

This clonotype is medium-sized (0.01 to 0.1%). V is TRBV5-6 and J is TRBJ2-3; tentatively, D is TRBD1 (6 bases). The germline V and J ends were trimmed by 5 bases and 0 bases, with 16 bases remaining between them. CDR3 length: 16 amino acids. The germline V gene has CDR1 SGHDT and CDR2 YYEEEE. CDR3: CASRLGGGSSTDTQYF. The CDR3 nucleotides are TGTGCCAGCAGGCTTGGGGGCGGAAGTAGCACAGATACGCAGTATTTT.

Worth noting for this clonotype: The conserved phenylalanine or tryptophan normally closing the CDR3 is absent here, so this likely arose from a read error. The DNA is omitted, as the CDR3 cannot be located on it reliably, and the CDR3 follows TCRdb's listing. The rearrangement joins TRBV11-2 to TRBJ2-7; the D call in the table, TRBD1, was not verified against the DNA. CDR1 and CDR2 (germline): SGHAT, FQNNGV. The CDR3 spans 14 residues, counting both ends. The CDR3 reads CANSLTGESYEQYL.

Concerning this clonotype: One end of the junction fails to match germline, which may point to a read error. CDR3 nucleotide sequence: TGTGCCAGCATCTCCGGGACAGGGGATAACATACAGCACTTC. Translated: CASISGTGDNIQHF. V gene TRBV11-2 combines with J gene TRBJ2-4; 10 positions agree with TRBD1. The germline gives CDR1 SGHAT, CDR2 FQNNGV. The CDR3 consists of 14 residues.

The rearrangement links TRBV29-1 to TRBJ2-7; the D gene is possibly TRBD2 (5 bases). The V gene lost 4 bases and the J gene lost 3 bases, with 19 bases spanning the gap. Germline values: CDR1 SQVTM, CDR2 ANQGSEA. The CDR3 consists of 15 residues. CDR3 residues: CSVASGSGMHYEQYF. As DNA, the CDR3 is TGCAGCGTTGCGAGTGGATCGGGGATGCACTACGAGCAGTACTTC.

The V gene is TRBV14, the J gene TRBJ2-1; 8 bases fit TRBD2. V lost 8 bases to trimming and J lost 7 bases; unmatched junction nucleotides: 16. This CDR3 has 16 residues. Per the germline V gene, CDR1 is SGHDN and CDR2 is FVKESK. The chain's CDR3 is CASGPVAGWVKNEQFF. CDR3 nucleotides: TGTGCCAGCGGTCCCGTAGCGGGATGGGTAAAGAATGAGCAGTTCTTC.

A word on this clonotype: One end of the junction does not line up with germline, which may come from a read error. The rearrangement uses TRBV6-2 or TRBV6-3 and TRBJ2-7; 7 nucleotides agree with TRBD1. Germline V gene lookup returns CDR1 MNHEY and CDR2 SVGEGT. This CDR3 has 14 residues. In nucleotides, the CDR3 is TGTGCCGGCAGGGACACAGGGGATCGGGACGAGCAGTACTTC. It codes for CAGRDTGDRDEQYF.

This clonotype showed up just once. A much larger clone differs by one base, so this may be a read error. The chain combines TRBV27 with TRBJ2-4; 7 bases line up with TRBD1. The J segment lost 12 bases and the V segment lost 3 bases, leaving 11 bases of the junction unmatched. The CDR3 loop spans 14 amino acids. Germline CDR1 MNHEY, CDR2 SMNVEV (reference sequence). The CDR3 reads CASSFSETGKTQYF. In DNA, the CDR3 is TGTGCCAGCAGTTTCTCCGAGACAGGGAAGACTCAGTACTTC.

As concerns this clonotype: Its ends do not fully match the called genes, so a read error is possible. The genes are TRBV11-1 and TRBJ1-2; 9 bases are shared with TRBD1. This CDR3 region has 15 residues. The V gene's germline CDR1 is SGHAT and CDR2 FQDESV (reference sequence). As DNA, the CDR3 is TGTGCCAACAGCCGCGACAGGGGGGCGAACCATCGCTACACCTTC. It translates to CANSRDRGANHRYTF.